The source of this T cell receptor (beta chain) is a study of cytotoxic CD8 clonotypes in ibrutinib-treated CLL. This CDR3 is built from 14 residues. CDR1 is SGHNT and CDR2 is YYREEE in the germline V gene (reference sequence). After removal of 5 bases from V and 5 bases from J, the junction contained 7 bases not matched to a gene. Sequencing was performed with immunoSEQ multiplex PCR; in TCRdb, only in-frame clones are kept and a portion is missing. The sample has some 58,000 clones; over 60% are singletons. The sequences come from PBMCs, collected after 12 months of ibrutinib treatment. The chain is built from TRBV5-4 and TRBJ1-1; 9 nucleotides align to TRBD1. The TCR was taken from a human donor with chronic lymphocytic leukemia. CDR3 bases: TGTGCCAGCAGTTTCATGACAGGGGGGACTGAAGCTTTCTTT. Amino acids: CASSFMTGGTEAFF.